Below are 29 T cell receptor beta chains sequenced from a single sample in a study of T cell responses to AZD1222 COVID-19 vaccine. Profiling relied on immunoSEQ multiplex PCR, and the TCRdb table lists in-frame clones only, not all of them. This table has tens of thousands of clones, 89% appearing once. The starting material was peripheral blood, obtained 28 days after the second AZD1222 dose. All receptors come from an adult who received the AZD1222 COVID-19 vaccine.

The V call is TRBV27, the J call TRBJ1-6; 9 bases line up with TRBD1. V lost 3 bases, J lost 7 bases, and 7 bases stayed unmatched. The germline V gene has CDR1 MNHEY and CDR2 SMNVEV (reference sequence). This CDR3 comprises 16 residues. This CDR3 is CASSLRTGTGNSPLHF. The CDR3 coding sequence is TGTGCCAGCAGTTTGCGGACCGGGACAGGGAATTCACCCCTCCACTTT.

This chain links TRBV7-2 with TRBJ2-2, with 9 bases aligning to TRBD2. The length of the CDR3 is 17 residues. The junction had 12 bases not matched to a gene; V was cut back by 3 bases and J by 7 bases. Germline CDR1 reads SGHTA; CDR2 reads FQGNSA. Here the CDR3 reads CASSFPGTSLRGGELFF. CDR3 nucleotides: TGTGCCAGCAGCTTCCCCGGGACTAGCCTGCGTGGCGGGGAGCTGTTTTTT.

The chain joins TRBV4-3 to TRBJ2-5, with TRBD2 matching 9 bases. This CDR3 contains 16 residues. V dropped 0 bases and J dropped 5; count of bases not matched to a gene: 7. The germline CDR1 and CDR2 sequences are LGHNA and YSLEER. The CDR3 reads CASSQEVAGGPETQYF. CDR3 nucleotide sequence: TGCGCCAGCAGCCAAGAAGTCGCGGGGGGGCCGGAGACCCAGTACTTC.

The gene calls are TRBV4-3 and TRBJ2-1; no definite D call. Germline lookup yields CDR1 LGHNA and CDR2 YSLEER. This CDR3 comprises 16 residues. V was trimmed by 0 bases and J by 2 bases, leaving 11 bases between them. CDR3 bases: TGCGCCAGCAGCCAAGACTCCCCCGGACCCTACAATGAGCAGTTCTTC. Encoded protein: CASSQDSPGPYNEQFF.

V gene TRBV12-5 combines with J gene TRBJ1-1; 9 bases are shared with TRBD1. Per the germline V gene, CDR1 is LGHNT and CDR2 is FRNRAP. The CDR3 sequence is 16 residues long. The trim removed 3 bases at V and 4 bases at J, leaving 9 bases unmatched. The CDR3 DNA reads TGTGCTAGTGGTTTATCGGGACAGGGAGCGGGCACTGAAGCTTTCTTT. Translated: CASGLSGQGAGTEAFF.

The gene calls are TRBV6-1 and TRBJ1-1; tentative D call: TRBD1 (6 bases). CDR1 and CDR2 (germline): MNHNS, SASEGT. Trimming removed 2 bases at V and 5 bases at J, with 18 bases between. The CDR3 extends over 16 amino acids. CDR3 sequence reads: CASSEKGGARWTEAFF. CDR3 bases: TGTGCCAGCAGTGAAAAAGGGGGTGCTCGTTGGACTGAAGCTTTCTTT.

The chain combines TRBV2 with TRBJ1-6, with a tentative D call TRBD1 (6 bases). Germline V gives CDR1 SNHLY, CDR2 FYNNEI. The CDR3 is made up of 14 amino acids. Trimming removed 4 bases at V and 6 bases at J, with 10 bases between. The CDR3 sequence is CASSVGHGNSPLHF. Here the CDR3 DNA reads TGTGCCAGCAGTGTGGGACACGGTAATTCACCCCTCCACTTT.

The CDR3 here is CASSLIIGNTIYF. The DNA of the CDR3 is TGTGCCAGCAGCTTAATTATTGGAAACACCATATATTTT. This chain links TRBV7-2 with TRBJ1-3; D unclear. Germline V gives CDR1 SGHTA, CDR2 FQGNSA. Trimming left V 2 bases short and J 3 bases short, with 5 bases between. CDR3 length equals 13 residues.

This clone has only one observation. This sequence joins TRBV7-8 and TRBJ1-2, with a tentative D call TRBD1 (6 bases). The V gene's germline CDR1 is SGHVS and CDR2 FQNEAQ. V was cut by 5 bases and J by 0 bases, with 16 bases left in between. The CDR3 has 16 residues. CDR3 sequence reads: CASSRTEGVTNYGYTF. CDR3 in DNA: TGTGCCAGCAGCCGTACGGAGGGGGTGACTAACTATGGCTACACCTTC. Filled out from reference TRBV7-8 and TRBJ1-2, the complete variable domain reads GAGVSQSPRYKVAKRGQDVALRCDPISGHVSLFWYQQALGQGPEFLTYFQNEAQLDKSGLPSDRFFAERPEGSVSTLKIQRTQQEDSAVYLCASSRTEGVTNYGYTFGSGTRLTVV.

V gene TRBV2 combines with J gene TRBJ2-3, with D unresolved. Trimming pared 0 bases from V and 1 base from J, leaving 8 bases between. This CDR3 spans 15 amino acids. Germline V gives CDR1 SNHLY, CDR2 FYNNEI. The CDR3 DNA reads TGTGCCAGCAGTGAAGCGGGCTTGGGCACAGATACGCAGTATTTT. This sequence encodes CASSEAGLGTDTQYF.

The rearrangement joins TRBV5-1 to TRBJ2-2, with D maybe TRBD1 (6 bases). The germline CDR1 and CDR2 sequences are SGHRS and YFSETQ. Trimming shortened V by 5 bases and J by 0 bases, and 8 bases separated the two germline ends. This CDR3 comprises 14 residues. CDR3 in DNA: TGCGCCAGCAGAGGACAGACGAACACCGGGGAGCTGTTTTTT. Protein sequence: CASRGQTNTGELFF.

The V call is TRBV25-1, the J call TRBJ1-4; 9 bases map to TRBD1. This CDR3 spans 16 amino acids. CDR1 and CDR2 from the germline V gene are MGHDK and SYGVNS. Trimming took 3 bases from V and 6 from J; bases not matched to a gene: 8. This CDR3 is CASSDNTGGADEKLFF. As DNA, the CDR3 is TGTGCCAGCAGTGACAACACAGGGGGCGCTGATGAAAAACTGTTTTTT.

This clone was counted only a few times. The gene calls are TRBV5-4 and TRBJ1-4, with TRBD1 as a possible D gene (6 bases). The CDR3 totals 15 residues. Germline CDR1 is SGHNT and CDR2 is YYREEE (reference sequence). Trimming took off 0 bases at V and 9 bases at J, with 15 bases between the two ends. In DNA, the CDR3 is TGTGCCAGCAGCTTGGCAGGGGCGGACGGTAAAAAACTGTTTTTT. As protein: CASSLAGADGKKLFF.

This clone is a singleton in its sample. The V call is TRBV15, the J call TRBJ2-7, with a tentative D call TRBD2 (6 bases). Trimming removed 5 bases at V and 1 base at J, with 15 bases between. Germline values: CDR1 LNHNV, CDR2 YYDKDF (reference sequence). This CDR3 is built from 15 residues. CDR3 residues: CATSGGEPRSYEQYF. CDR3 DNA sequence: TGTGCCACCAGCGGCGGGGAGCCCCGGTCCTACGAGCAGTACTTC.

The chain recombines TRBV19 with TRBJ1-6; D is unresolved. V was trimmed by 5 bases and J by 8 bases, leaving 13 bases between them. CDR1 and CDR2 (germline): LNHDA, SQIVND (reference sequence). The CDR3 covers 14 residues. CDR3 sequence reads: CASSSRAAHSPLHF. The CDR3 DNA is TGTGCCAGTAGTTCGCGGGCGGCGCATTCACCCCTCCACTTT. Combining the CDR3 with reference TRBV19 and TRBJ1-6 gives the whole variable domain DGGITQSPKYLFRKEGQNVTLSCEQNLNHDAMYWYRQDPGQGLRLIYYSQIVNDFQKGDIAEGYSVSREKKESFPLTVTSAQKNPTAFYLCASSSRAAHSPLHFGNGTRLTVT.

CDR3 region: CASSLASGGSYEQYF. The CDR3 DNA reads as TGCGCCAGCAGCTTGGCTAGCGGGGGTTCCTACGAGCAGTACTTC. The rearrangement uses TRBV5-1 and TRBJ2-7; TRBD2 agrees at 10 bases. CDR1 is SGHRS, CDR2 YFSETQ, per germline. V lost 0 bases and J lost 1; bases outside the gene matches: 1. This CDR3 is 15 amino acids long.

V usage is TRBV5-5 and J usage is TRBJ2-2; TRBD1 is a possible D gene (6 bases). CDR3 length: 16 amino acids. V lost 0 bases, J lost 2 bases, and 11 bases lay in between. Looked up from germline, CDR1 is SGHKS and CDR2 is YYEKEE (reference sequence). For the CDR3, the DNA is TGTGCCAGCAGCTTGGAGCCGGGACAAAACACCGGGGAGCTGTTTTTT. It specifies CASSLEPGQNTGELFF. Combining the CDR3 with reference TRBV5-5 and TRBJ2-2 gives the whole variable domain DAGVTQSPTHLIKTRGQQVTLRCSPISGHKSVSWYQQVLGQGPQFIFQYYEKEERGRGNFPDRFSARQFPNYSSELNVNALLLGDSALYLCASSLEPGQNTGELFFGEGSRLTVL.

The genes are TRBV4-1 and TRBJ1-1; no firm D call. Trimming removed 4 bases at V and 1 base at J, with 13 bases between. The CDR3 totals 15 residues. CDR1 and CDR2 from the germline V gene are MGHRA and YSYEKL. The CDR3 DNA is TGCGCCAGCAGCCCCCGTTGGGAGGGGAACACTGAAGCTTTCTTT. Translated: CASSPRWEGNTEAFF.

This clone has just a few counts. The V and J genes are TRBV7-9 and TRBJ2-1; tentatively, D is TRBD1 (5 bases). Germline loops: CDR1 SEHNR, CDR2 FQNEAQ (reference sequence). This CDR3 is 14 amino acids long. The V end was cut by 5 bases, the J end by 9 bases, with 17 bases between. Written as DNA, the CDR3 is TGTGCCAGCAGCCCCCCAGGGCTTGGGGTTGAGCAGTTCTTC. Protein sequence: CASSPPGLGVEQFF.

This clone was observed once. This chain links TRBV12-5 with TRBJ2-5, with TRBD2 as a possible D gene (5 bases). This CDR3 spans 15 amino acids. Germline V lookup: CDR1 LGHNT, CDR2 FRNRAP. Trimming removed 1 base at V and 5 bases at J, with 14 bases between. The CDR3 spells CASGLGTREGETQYF. DNA of the CDR3: TGTGCTAGTGGTTTGGGAACGAGGGAAGGGGAGACCCAGTACTTC.

The V call is TRBV19, the J call TRBJ2-3, with TRBD1 identical over 9 bases. Germline trimming cut 6 bases from V and 3 bases from J; bases unmatched to any gene: 4. The germline gives CDR1 LNHDA, CDR2 SQIVND (reference sequence). The CDR3 is made up of 14 amino acids. CDR3 DNA: TGTGCCAGTAGCCGCGGACAGGGGACAGATACGCAGTATTTT. Translation: CASSRGQGTDTQYF.

The chain is built from TRBV5-1 and TRBJ2-1; tentative D call: TRBD1 (5 bases). Per the germline V gene, CDR1 is SGHRS and CDR2 is YFSETQ. Trimming took off 3 bases at V and 4 bases at J, with 17 bases between the two ends. The CDR3 sequence is 16 residues long. This CDR3 is CASSSLGPVIYNEQFF. DNA for the CDR3: TGCGCCAGCAGCTCCTTGGGGCCCGTGATATACAATGAGCAGTTCTTC.

This chain connects TRBV6-5 to TRBJ2-3; 7 nucleotides match TRBD1. Germline V CDR1 and CDR2: MNHEY, SVGAGI. The CDR3 runs 15 residues. Trimming took 6 bases from V and 2 from J; bases not matched to a gene: 8. The CDR3 DNA reads as TGTGCCAGCAGCCTCGGGACAGCTTACACAGATACGCAGTATTTT. Translating it yields CASSLGTAYTDTQYF.

This chain links TRBV5-4 with TRBJ1-2; 7 positions match TRBD1. Germline V gives CDR1 SGHNT, CDR2 YYREEE (reference sequence). The CDR3 is made up of 14 amino acids. V shed 4 bases and J 0 bases; nucleotides not matched to a gene: 3. In DNA form, the CDR3 reads TGTGCCAGCAGCACTGGACAGGCTAACTATGGCTACACCTTC. Translation gives CASSTGQANYGYTF. Looking up the rest from reference TRBV5-4 and TRBJ1-2 gives the full variable domain: ETGVTQSPTHLIKTRGQQVTLRCSSQSGHNTVSWYQQALGQGPQFIFQYYREEENGRGNFPPRFSGLQFPNYSSELNVNALELDDSALYLCASSTGQANYGYTFGSGTRLTVV.

This clone was seen more than once but under ten times. This rearrangement joins TRBV5-6 to TRBJ1-3; no reliable D call. CDR3 length: 12 amino acids. Germline values: CDR1 SGHDT, CDR2 YYEEEE. Trimming left V 3 bases short and J 4 bases short, with 5 bases between. CDR3 residues: CASSSTGNTIYF. The CDR3 DNA reads TGTGCCAGCAGCTCCACGGGAAACACCATATATTTT.

The CDR3 nucleotides read TGTGCCAGCAGTCTAGAGAACATGAACACTGAAGCTTTCTTT. It is translated as CASSLENMNTEAFF. The V gene is TRBV7-9, the J gene TRBJ1-1; D uncertain. The germline CDR1 and CDR2 sequences are SEHNR and FQNEAQ (reference sequence). Trimming stripped 6 bases from V and 0 bases from J, with 11 bases between. The CDR3 length is 14 residues.

The chain carries TRBV12-3 or TRBV12-4 and TRBJ2-7; D gene ambiguous. The CDR3 runs to 11 residues. Trimming cost V 6 bases and J 3 bases, with 6 bases left between them. Here the CDR3 DNA reads TGTGCCAGCAGCACAAGCTACGAGCAGTACTTC. It translates to CASSTSYEQYF.

The rearrangement uses TRBV7-2 and TRBJ1-2; 10 bases are a match to TRBD1. This CDR3 has 17 amino acids. J was trimmed by 3 bases and V by 1 base; bases with no gene match: 8. The V gene's germline CDR1 is SGHTA and CDR2 FQGNSA. The CDR3 DNA reads as TGTGCCAGCAGCTTAGTAGGCGGGACAGGGGACGACTATGGCTACACCTTC. Translating it yields CASSLVGGTGDDYGYTF.

The V call is TRBV5-4, the J call TRBJ1-2; TRBD1 matches at 7 bases. J was trimmed by 1 base and V by 4 bases; bases with no gene match: 4. This CDR3 region has 14 residues. Germline V gives CDR1 SGHNT, CDR2 YYREEE (reference sequence). The CDR3 region is CASSADRVNYGYTF. The CDR3 region has the DNA TGTGCCAGCAGCGCCGACAGGGTTAACTATGGCTACACCTTC.